This TCR beta chain appears in the sequencing data of a study of T cell clusters in autoimmune cytopenias. TRB was amplified from approximately 230 ng of peripheral blood genomic DNA per sample. TRB rearrangements were amplified by touch-down multiplex PCR with mixed TRB-A/B primers. TCRdb reprocessed the multiplex PCR reads, keeping one entry per CDR3 protein, no DNA. The sample totals more than 4,500 distinct CDR3 sequences. Germline CDR1 reads MNHEY; CDR2 reads SMNVEV (reference sequence). The CDR3 covers 18 residues. This same sample was also taken into another study, of T cell repertoires in aging, cancer and after chemotherapy. That paper states: Compared with age-matched healthy donors, untreated hematological or solid cancer patients showed higher blood TCR clonality. Healthy donors lost TCR diversity with age mainly through richness, cancer patients through richness and evenness. Rebound thymic output was suggested by rising median generation probability during chemotherapy in each cancer cohort.

The receptor was isolated from a human donor in good health. The source material was peripheral blood. The chain carries TRBV27 and TRBJ1-4; TCRdb lists TRBD1, though no DNA is available to test this call. CDR3 in amino acids: CASSLNPGTGPTNEKLFF.